The following is a T cell receptor beta chain sequence with its context. Its target is not known. The entry originates in a study of T cell responses to AZD1222 COVID-19 vaccine. Notes on the study in general: Reportedly, nearly half of unique spike TCRs recognized epitopes outside B.1.351/B.1.1.7 mutations. Baseline seropositives among AZD1222 recipients totaled only 5 to 7.

The CDR3 covers 15 residues. V shed 1 base and J shed 4 bases, with 13 bases lying between them. The germline V gene encodes CDR1 SEHNR and CDR2 FQNEAQ (reference sequence). Some clones are missing from TCRdb's copy, which holds only in-frame ones; the method was immunoSEQ multiplex PCR. This sample carries about 100,000 clones, about nine tenths of them seen once, and the ten largest clones take 18%. The sequence came from an adult in good health. This chain uses TRBV7-9 with TRBJ1-2; tentative D call: TRBD1 (6 bases). Sequenced material: peripheral blood, taken on day 0 of AZD1222 vaccination. This CDR3 reads CASSLGTASPYGYTF. The CDR3 nucleotides are TGTGCCAGCAGCTTAGGGACAGCTTCCCCCTATGGCTACACCTTC.